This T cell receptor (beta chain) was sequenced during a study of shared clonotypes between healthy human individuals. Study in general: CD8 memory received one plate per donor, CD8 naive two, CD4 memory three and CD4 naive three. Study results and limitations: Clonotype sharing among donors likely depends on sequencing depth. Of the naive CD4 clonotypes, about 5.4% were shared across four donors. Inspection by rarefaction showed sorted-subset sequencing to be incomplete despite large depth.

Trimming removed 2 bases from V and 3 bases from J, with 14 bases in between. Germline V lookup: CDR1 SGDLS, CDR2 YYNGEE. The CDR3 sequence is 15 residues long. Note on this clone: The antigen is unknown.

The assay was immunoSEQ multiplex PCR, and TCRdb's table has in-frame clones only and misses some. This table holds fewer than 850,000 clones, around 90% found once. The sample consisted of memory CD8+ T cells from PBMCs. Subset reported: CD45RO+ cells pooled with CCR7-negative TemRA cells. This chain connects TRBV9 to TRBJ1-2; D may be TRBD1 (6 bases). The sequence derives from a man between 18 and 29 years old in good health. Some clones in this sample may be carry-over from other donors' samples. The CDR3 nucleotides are TGTGCCAGCAGCGTGGGATCGGACAGCTACTATGGCTACACCTTC. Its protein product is CASSVGSDSYYGYTF.